This paragraph covers one T cell receptor beta chain sequence. Its antigen is as yet unknown. Treatment denoted: oral pan-JAK inhibitor, 5-10 mg twice daily. Reverse transcribed after extraction, RNA yielded cDNA as the sequencing template. Sequencing used immunoSEQ multiplex PCR; TCRdb keeps in-frame clones, though not all of them. The profile shows some 130,000 clones, about 59% of them singletons. This CDR3 region has 15 residues. CDR1 is SEHNR and CDR2 is FQNEAQ in the germline V gene (reference sequence). The ends were cut back, 5 bases at V and 4 bases at J, with 15 bases in the middle. This sample was taken from a study of CD8+ T cells in alopecia areata. The wider study: The investigators scored severity in treated patients by the percentage of affected scalp area.

Points from the study as a whole: Researchers say the link of baseline CD8+ expansion to response remains uncertain, with one nonresponder. Elevated clonality characterized lesional scalp relative to normal scalp, particularly in alopecia totalis/universalis.

V usage is TRBV7-9 and J usage is TRBJ1-5, with unresolved D. The sequence derives from a human donor with alopecia areata. The specimen comprised CD8+ T cells sorted from blood, sampled at week 4, from a patient treated with tofacitinib. The CDR3 nucleotides read TGTGCCAGCAGCCGCGGGGAAGTTGGTAATCAGCCCCAGCATTTT. Its protein is CASSRGEVGNQPQHF. Full variable domain (remainder filled in from reference TRBV7-9 and TRBJ1-5): DTGVSQNPRHKITKRGQNVTFRCDPISEHNRLYWYRQTLGQGPEFLTYFQNEAQLEKSRLLSDRFSAERPKGSFSTLEIQRTEQGDSAMYLCASSRGEVGNQPQHFGDGTRLSIL.